The next 16 T cell receptor beta chains were all read from a single sample in a study of T-cell memory formation after mild COVID-19. One entry per CDR3 protein, called by TCRdb with MiXCR from the 5' RACE reads. The sample has roughly 500,000 distinct CDR3 sequences, 20% seen once. The sample comprised PBMCs or a T cell subset sorted from them (not recorded which). The receptors were sampled from an adult woman who had mild COVID-19 (a few samples of this study predate the infection). Cell type and time point are not known.

This clonotype was observed a few times. The chain carries TRBV9 and TRBJ2-2; 9 bases fit TRBD1. Germline lookup yields CDR1 SGDLS and CDR2 YYNGEE. The CDR3 is 14 amino acids. Trimming took 6 bases from V and 10 from J; bases not matched to a gene: 10. CDR3 sequence: CASNQQGALEELFF. The DNA of the CDR3 is TGTGCCAGCAACCAACAGGGGGCCTTGGAGGAGCTGTTTTTT.

The rearrangement joins TRBV11-3 to TRBJ2-5; possible D gene TRBD1, 6 bases. Germline-derived CDR1 and CDR2 are SGHNT and YENEEA. The CDR3 extends over 14 amino acids. The V end was cut by 7 bases, the J end by 1 base, with 13 bases between. The DNA of the CDR3 is TGTGCCAGCACCCAGGGGCGATCCCAAGAGACCCAGTACTTC. It encodes CASTQGRSQETQYF.

This clonotype was seen more than once but under ten times. The chain recombines TRBV7-9 with TRBJ1-1; D gene ambiguous. With 5 bases removed from V and 0 bases from J, the gap between germline ends came to 13 bases. Germline values: CDR1 SEHNR, CDR2 FQNEAQ (reference sequence). The CDR3 totals 15 residues. For the CDR3, the DNA is TGTGCCAGCAGCCCCCCCCCCGGGGTGAACACTGAAGCTTTCTTT. Translation: CASSPPPGVNTEAFF.

The chain has TRBV11-2 and TRBJ1-2, with 10 bases lining up with TRBD1. This CDR3 is built from 15 residues. CDR1 and CDR2 (germline): SGHAT, FQNNGV. V lost 6 bases to trimming and J lost 8 bases; unmatched junction nucleotides: 12. The CDR3 DNA sequence: TGTGCCAGCAGAGTGACCGGGACAGGGGTAGTCGGCTACACCTTC. It specifies CASRVTGTGVVGYTF.

A few counts support this clonotype. This rearrangement joins TRBV7-9 to TRBJ2-7; 9 bases match TRBD1. The V segment lost 1 base and the J segment 1 base; nucleotides outside the gene matches: 11. The length of the CDR3 is 18 residues. Germline CDR1 and CDR2: SEHNR and FQNEAQ (reference sequence). The CDR3 region is CASSLVRTGVLVSYEQYF. CDR3 bases: TGTGCCAGCAGCTTAGTGCGGACAGGGGTTTTAGTATCCTACGAGCAGTACTTC.

This sequence joins TRBV29-1 and TRBJ2-3; D is ambiguous. Germline-derived CDR1 and CDR2 are SQVTM and ANQGSEA. This CDR3 contains 12 residues. The V end was cut by 5 bases, the J end by 2 bases, with 8 bases between. In DNA form, the CDR3 reads TGCAGCGTTTTTAGACTCACAGATACGCAGTATTTT. Residues: CSVFRLTDTQYF.

The CDR3 loop reads CASSLPGGRANTGELFF. CDR3 in DNA: TGTGCCAGCAGCTTACCCGGGGGGAGGGCCAACACCGGGGAGCTGTTTTTT. This chain uses TRBV7-3 with TRBJ2-2, with TRBD2 matching 7 bases. With V trimmed by 2 bases and J by 2 bases, 8 bases remained unmatched. The CDR3 loop spans 17 amino acids. CDR1 and CDR2 (germline): SGHTA, FQGTGA.

The sample holds many counts of this clonotype. The chain couples TRBV5-1 to TRBJ2-5; a possible D gene is TRBD2 (7 bases). V lost 2 bases to trimming and J lost 1 base, with 15 bases between them. CDR3 length equals 16 residues. Germline CDR1 SGHRS, CDR2 YFSETQ. In DNA form, the CDR3 reads TGCGCCAGCAGCTTCAATGGGGGGGCTCCCCAAGAGACCCAGTACTTC. Translating gives CASSFNGGAPQETQYF.

The chain couples TRBV30 to TRBJ1-1; TRBD1 is a possible D gene (5 bases). This CDR3 is built from 12 residues. The ends were cut back, 0 bases at V and 4 bases at J, with 6 bases in the middle. Germline loops: CDR1 GTSNPN, CDR2 SVGIG (reference sequence). CDR3 sequence: CAWSVTGTEAFF. The CDR3 DNA follows: TGTGCCTGGAGTGTCACAGGCACTGAAGCTTTCTTT.

The V call is TRBV4-1, the J call TRBJ2-1; the D gene is possibly TRBD1 (5 bases). Germline values: CDR1 MGHRA, CDR2 YSYEKL. The CDR3 covers 16 residues. Trimming removed 1 base at V and 0 bases at J, with 10 bases between. This chain's CDR3 is CASSQAAGFSYNEQFF. CDR3 DNA: TGCGCCAGCAGCCAAGCGGCAGGGTTCTCCTACAATGAGCAGTTCTTC.

The rearrangement joins TRBV18 to TRBJ2-3; a possible D gene is TRBD2 (5 bases). V lost 6 bases, J lost 1 base, and 14 bases lay in between. The CDR3 runs 15 residues. CDR1 is KGHSH, CDR2 LQKENI, per germline. The CDR3 nucleotides are TGTGCCAGCTCCGGGTCTTCCGGGGGCACAGATACGCAGTATTTT. Amino acid sequence: CASSGSSGGTDTQYF. Filled out from reference TRBV18 and TRBJ2-3, the complete variable domain reads NAGVMQNPRHLVRRRGQEARLRCSPMKGHSHVYWYRQLPEEGLKFMVYLQKENIIDESGMPKERFSAEFPKEGPSILRIQQVVRGDSAAYFCASSGSSGGTDTQYFGPGTRLTVL.

Sample share makes this clonotype medium-sized. The chain links TRBV11-3 to TRBJ2-7, with 12 bases identical to TRBD2. CDR1 SGHNT and CDR2 YENEEA come from the germline V gene. There are 17 residues in the CDR3. J gave up 3 bases and V 5 bases, and 11 bases lay outside the gene matches. As DNA, the CDR3 is TGTGCCAGCAGCCACGGCCTAGCGGGAGGGCCAGGCTACGAGCAGTACTTC. Translation gives CASSHGLAGGPGYEQYF.

This clonotype has more than one count but fewer than ten. The gene calls are TRBV6-5 and TRBJ2-7; D is possibly TRBD2 (7 bases). V was pared by 3 bases and J by 7 bases, with 13 bases between. CDR3 length: 13 amino acids. Germline V CDR1 and CDR2: MNHEY, SVGAGI. The CDR3 region is CASSYGGAGEQYF. CDR3 coding DNA: TGTGCCAGCAGTTATGGGGGGGCGGGAGAGCAGTACTTC.

This clonotype was seen more than once but under ten times. The chain combines TRBV10-3 with TRBJ2-5, with unresolved D. The germline V gene has CDR1 ENHRY and CDR2 SYGVKD. This CDR3 is built from 12 residues. V lost 6 bases, J lost 1 base, and 6 bases lay in between. DNA of the CDR3: TGTGCCATCAGGGCCAGCCAAGAGACCCAGTACTTC. Its protein product is CAIRASQETQYF.

This clonotype was picked up a small number of times. This chain connects TRBV6-2 or TRBV6-3 to TRBJ2-2; TRBD1 matches 9 bases. CDR3 length: 14 amino acids. V lost 6 bases to trimming and J lost 3 bases; unmatched junction nucleotides: 2. Germline loops: CDR1 MNHEY, CDR2 SVGEGT. CDR3 nucleotides: TGTGCCAGCAGACAGGGGGCAGACACCGGGGAGCTGTTTTTT. It translates to CASRQGADTGELFF.

This clonotype was picked up a small number of times. DNA for the CDR3: TGTGCCTCATCGGGGTGGGGCGAGAACACTGAAGCTTTCTTT. Its translation is CASSGWGENTEAFF. The V call is TRBV12-3 or TRBV12-4, the J call TRBJ1-1, with a tentative D call TRBD1 (5 bases). The CDR3 covers 14 residues. V lost 11 bases and J lost 1, with 17 bases in between.